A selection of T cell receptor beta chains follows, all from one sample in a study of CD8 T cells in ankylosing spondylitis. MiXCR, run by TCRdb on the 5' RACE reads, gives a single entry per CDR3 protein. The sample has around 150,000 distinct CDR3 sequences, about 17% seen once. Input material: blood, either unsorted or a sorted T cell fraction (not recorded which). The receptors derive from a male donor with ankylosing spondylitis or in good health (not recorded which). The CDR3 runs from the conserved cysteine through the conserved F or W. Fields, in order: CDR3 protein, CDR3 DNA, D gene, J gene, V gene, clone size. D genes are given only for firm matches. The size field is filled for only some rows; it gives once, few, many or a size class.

CASSLVAPGYTF | TGTGCCAGCAGTTTGGTGGCTCCTGGCTACACCTTC | NA | TRBJ1-2 | TRBV12-3/TRBV12-4 | NA
CASSGGGATDTQYF | TGCGCCAGCAGTGGTGGCGGTGCGACAGATACGCAGTATTTT | NA | TRBJ2-3 | TRBV5-1 | many
CATSSSLAGGLKQFF | TGTGCCACCAGCAGTTCCCTCGCCGGAGGGCTTAAGCAGTTCTTC | NA | TRBJ2-1 | TRBV15 | few
CASRFTTGLNTEAFF | TGTGCCAGCAGGTTTACGACAGGGCTAAACACTGAAGCTTTCTTT | TRBD1 | TRBJ1-1 | TRBV12-3/TRBV12-4 | many
CASSPGASGNTIYF | TGCGCCAGCAGCCCGGGGGCCTCTGGAAACACCATATATTTT | NA | TRBJ1-3 | TRBV5-1 | NA
CSVKLVGNQPQHF | TGCAGCGTTAAATTGGTGGGCAATCAGCCCCAGCATTTT | NA | TRBJ1-5 | TRBV29-1 | many
CASSWTALHTGELFF | TGTGCCAGCTCTTGGACTGCGCTCCACACCGGGGAGCTGTTTTTT | NA | TRBJ2-2 | TRBV18 | many
CASSSLDREGQPQHF | TGTGCCAGCAGTTCGCTCGACAGGGAGGGTCAGCCCCAGCATTTT | TRBD1 | TRBJ1-5 | TRBV28 | many
CASSQDLGVRRKVYNEQFF | TGTGCCAGCAGCCAAGATCTTGGGGTAAGGCGGAAGGTTTACAATGAGCAGTTCTTC | NA | TRBJ2-1 | TRBV4-2 | NA
CASSDGPRQGGTGELFF | TGCGCCAGCAGCGATGGGCCTCGTCAGGGCGGTACCGGGGAGCTGTTTTTT | NA | TRBJ2-2 | TRBV5-1 | many
CATSYRTGELFF | TGTGCCACCAGTTACAGGACCGGGGAGCTGTTTTTT | NA | TRBJ2-2 | TRBV24-1 | few
CAWGPGTSPYNEQFF | TGTGCCTGGGGCCCCGGGACTAGCCCGTACAATGAGCAGTTCTTC | TRBD2 | TRBJ2-1 | TRBV30 | few
CASSLFGLAGVYSYNEQFF | TGTGCCAGCAGCTTATTTGGACTAGCGGGGGTATACTCCTACAATGAGCAGTTCTTC | TRBD2 | TRBJ2-1 | TRBV11-1 | few
CASSLDSSGAYNEQFF | TGCGCCAGCAGCTTGGATTCTAGCGGGGCCTACAATGAGCAGTTCTTC | TRBD2 | TRBJ2-1 | TRBV5-1 | NA
CATGSPSYEQYF | TGTGCTACAGGGAGTCCCTCCTACGAGCAGTACTTC | NA | TRBJ2-7 | TRBV28 | few
CASSYPGSPLHF | TGTGCCAGCAGTTACCCCGGATCACCCCTCCACTTT | NA | TRBJ1-6 | TRBV12-3/TRBV12-4 | many
CASSLRGDYEQYF | TGTGCCAGCAGCTTGCGAGGGGACTACGAGCAGTACTTC | NA | TRBJ2-7 | TRBV5-6 | few
CSVAGGRDTEAFF | TGCAGCGTTGCCGGGGGGCGGGACACTGAAGCTTTCTTT | NA | TRBJ1-1 | TRBV29-1 | many
CATSDSGGSSYNEQFF | TGTGCCACCAGTGATTCCGGCGGGAGCTCCTACAATGAGCAGTTCTTC | TRBD2 | TRBJ2-1 | TRBV24-1 | NA
CASSDRFNTGELFF | TGTGCCAGCAGTGACAGGTTTAACACCGGGGAGCTGTTTTTT | NA | TRBJ2-2 | TRBV6-1 | few
CSVLAGNYEQYF | TGCAGCGTACTAGCGGGAAACTACGAGCAGTACTTC | TRBD2 | TRBJ2-7 | TRBV29-1 | few
CSARDIPGASSGTSGRDAYNEQFF | TGCAGTGCTAGAGATATCCCAGGAGCCAGCTCCGGGACTAGCGGGAGGGACGCCTACAATGAGCAGTTCTTC | TRBD2 | TRBJ2-1 | TRBV20-1 | few
CASSLLPGQGNEQYF | TGTGCCAGCAGTTTACTGCCGGGACAGGGGAACGAGCAGTACTTC | TRBD1 | TRBJ2-7 | TRBV27 | many
CATSDSDIWETQYF | TGTGCCACCAGTGATTCAGACATCTGGGAGACCCAGTACTTC | NA | TRBJ2-5 | TRBV24-1 | many
CASSPSSSGANVLTF | TGTGCCAGCTCTCCTAGCAGCTCTGGGGCCAACGTCCTGACTTTC | NA | TRBJ2-6 | TRBV2 | few
CSALGQGAGNYGYTF | TGCAGTGCCTTGGGACAGGGGGCGGGGAACTATGGCTACACCTTC | TRBD1 | TRBJ1-2 | TRBV20-1 | NA
CASSQGLAGGSTDTQYF | TGTGCCAGCAGTCAAGGACTAGCGGGAGGGTCCACAGATACGCAGTATTTT | TRBD2 | TRBJ2-3 | TRBV6-1 | NA
CAISVTGEQYF | TGTGCCATCAGTGTTACGGGCGAGCAGTACTTC | NA | TRBJ2-7 | TRBV10-3 | NA
CASRLERGRTQYF | TGTGCCAGCAGGCTCGAGAGGGGTCGGACCCAGTACTTC | NA | TRBJ2-5 | TRBV6-1 | NA
CASSLNGYSMNTEAFF | TGTGCCAGCAGCTTAAATGGGTACAGCATGAACACTGAAGCTTTCTTT | NA | TRBJ1-1 | TRBV7-6 | NA
CAPRRADFLLVRETLHF | TGTGCCCCCCGCCGGGCAGATTTTCTCCTAGTCAGGGAGACCCTCCACTTT | NA | TRBJ1-6 | TRBV5-4 | NA
CASRDGLWDEQYF | TGTGCCAGCAGAGACGGCCTTTGGGACGAGCAGTACTTC | NA | TRBJ2-7 | TRBV6-1 | many
CASRLGRGQETQYF | TGCGCCAGCAGATTAGGGCGGGGTCAAGAGACCCAGTACTTC | NA | TRBJ2-5 | TRBV5-1 | many
CASSQFGDTSYNEQFF | TGCGCCAGCAGTCAATTTGGGGACACATCCTACAATGAGCAGTTCTTC | NA | TRBJ2-1 | TRBV23-1 | NA
CASSLGSGDGNEQFF | TGTGCCAGCAGCTTAGGGTCGGGAGACGGCAATGAGCAGTTCTTC | NA | TRBJ2-1 | TRBV7-6 | NA
CASSQDRNVNQPQHF | TGTGCCAGCAGCCAAGATAGGAACGTCAATCAGCCCCAGCATTTT | NA | TRBJ1-5 | TRBV4-2 | many
CASSLALAEYNEQFF | TGCGCCAGCAGCTTGGCCCTAGCGGAGTACAATGAGCAGTTCTTC | TRBD2 | TRBJ2-1 | TRBV5-1 | few
CSAPTPLTGYEQYF | TGCAGTGCTCCTACACCTCTGACGGGGTACGAGCAGTACTTC | NA | TRBJ2-7 | TRBV20-1 | many
CASSSRPHSGRAFNEQFF | TGTGCCAGCAGTTCCCGACCTCATAGCGGGAGGGCCTTTAATGAGCAGTTCTTC | TRBD2 | TRBJ2-1 | TRBV27 | once
CASRSGTGVLETQYF | TGTGCCAGCAGGTCCGGGACAGGGGTTTTGGAGACCCAGTACTTC | TRBD1 | TRBJ2-5 | TRBV28 | few
CASSFSSGRATDTQYF | TGTGCCAGCAGTTTTTCTAGCGGGAGGGCTACAGATACGCAGTATTTT | TRBD2 | TRBJ2-3 | TRBV27 | NA
CSVASGGGTEAFF | TGCAGCGTTGCATCAGGGGGCGGCACTGAAGCTTTCTTT | TRBD1 | TRBJ1-1 | TRBV29-1 | few
CASSQRLAGPLGTQYF | TGTGCCAGCAGCCAGAGGCTAGCGGGACCTTTAGGGACCCAGTACTTC | TRBD2 | TRBJ2-5 | TRBV12-3/TRBV12-4 | many
CASNKGGDLYEQFF | TGTGCCAGCAATAAGGGGGGGGACCTCTATGAGCAGTTCTTC | NA | TRBJ2-1 | TRBV9 | many
CSVEGEIGYKYF | TGCAGCGTTGAGGGGGAAATTGGGTATAAGTACTTC | NA | TRBJ2-5 | TRBV29-1 | many
CASSVPRDGYTF | TGTGCCAGCAGCGTACCCAGAGATGGCTACACCTTC | NA | TRBJ1-2 | TRBV9 | few
CASSQMTAWNSPLHF | TGTGCCAGCAGCCAGATGACAGCATGGAATTCACCCCTCCACTTT | NA | TRBJ1-6 | TRBV14 | many
CASSQDGGGRQSNQPQHF | TGCGCCAGCAGCCAAGATGGGGGGGGGCGGCAGAGCAATCAGCCCCAGCATTTT | NA | TRBJ1-5 | TRBV4-1 | many